This T cell receptor beta chain was retrieved from a study of beta chain features in type 1 diabetes. V lost 3 bases and J lost 5, with 10 bases in between. CDR1 SEHNR and CDR2 FQNEAQ come from the germline V gene (reference sequence). The CDR3 has 13 amino acids. Study-wide points: Moderately but significantly shorter TCRB CDR3s were found in Type 1 diabetes patients in all four CD4+ subsets.

Expressed TCRB transcripts were sequenced after all isolated RNA was converted to cDNA. TCRdb keeps only in-frame clones here, not all; method: immunoSEQ multiplex PCR. The sample has 40,000 to 45,000 clones, around 70% seen once. As regards this clone: What it binds is unknown.

The J gene is TRBJ1-2, the V gene TRBV7-9; maybe TRBD1 (5 bases). Specimen: Tregs from blood. The receptor was derived from a young woman with type 1 diabetes. The CDR3 region is CASSLRGEYGYTF. CDR3 DNA sequence: TGTGCCAGCAGCTTGCGGGGCGAGTATGGCTACACCTTC.